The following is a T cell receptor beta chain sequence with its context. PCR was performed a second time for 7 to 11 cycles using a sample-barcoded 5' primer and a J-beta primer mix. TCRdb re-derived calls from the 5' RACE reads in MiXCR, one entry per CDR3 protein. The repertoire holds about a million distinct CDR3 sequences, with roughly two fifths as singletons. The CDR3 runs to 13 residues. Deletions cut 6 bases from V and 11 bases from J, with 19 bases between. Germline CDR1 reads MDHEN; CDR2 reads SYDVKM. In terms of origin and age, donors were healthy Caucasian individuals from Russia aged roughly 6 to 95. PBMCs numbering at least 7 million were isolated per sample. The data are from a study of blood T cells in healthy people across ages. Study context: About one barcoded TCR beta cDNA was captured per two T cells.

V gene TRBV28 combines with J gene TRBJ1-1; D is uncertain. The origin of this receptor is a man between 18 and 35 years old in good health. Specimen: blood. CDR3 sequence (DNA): TGTGCCAGCAGCCCCTACCGGGTGGTCGGGGCTTTCTTT. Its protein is CASSPYRVVGAFF.